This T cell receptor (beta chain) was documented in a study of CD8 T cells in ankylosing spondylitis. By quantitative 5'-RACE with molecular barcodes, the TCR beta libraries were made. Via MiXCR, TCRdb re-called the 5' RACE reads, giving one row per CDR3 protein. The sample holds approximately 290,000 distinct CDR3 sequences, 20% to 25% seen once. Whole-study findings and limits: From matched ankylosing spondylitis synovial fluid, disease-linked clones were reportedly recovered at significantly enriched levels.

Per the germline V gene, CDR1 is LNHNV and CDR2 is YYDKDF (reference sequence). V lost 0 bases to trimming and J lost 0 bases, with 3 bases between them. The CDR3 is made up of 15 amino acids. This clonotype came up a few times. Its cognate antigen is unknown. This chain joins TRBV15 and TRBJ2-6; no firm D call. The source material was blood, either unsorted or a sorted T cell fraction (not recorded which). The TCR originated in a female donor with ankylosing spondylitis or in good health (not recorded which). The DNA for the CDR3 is TGTGCCACCAGCAGAGAGGACTCTGGGGCCAACGTCCTGACTTTC. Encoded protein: CATSREDSGANVLTF.